A selection of T cell receptor beta chains follows, all from one sample in a study of cytomegalovirus exposure and HLA in healthy donors. Sequencing was performed with immunoSEQ multiplex PCR; in TCRdb, only in-frame clones are kept and a portion is missing. The sample lists about 82,000 clones; 60% to 80% were seen once. The sample comprised PBMCs. Receptors originate from a woman aged 45 to 65 in good health and CMV-seropositive. The CDR3 runs from the conserved cysteine through the conserved F or W. D genes are given only for firm matches. Clone sizes are given selectively: once, few, many, or a class where the clone is expanded.

D gene	J gene	clone size	CDR3 length	V gene	CDR3 protein	CDR3 DNA
NA	TRBJ1-1	NA	13	TRBV9	CASSPQPGTEAFF	TGTGCCAGCAGCCCCCAGCCGGGCACTGAAGCTTTCTTT
NA	TRBJ1-5	NA	14	TRBV6-1	CASRRWDNNQPQHF	TGTGCCAGCAGGCGGTGGGACAACAATCAGCCCCAGCATTTT
NA	TRBJ1-3	many	14	TRBV6-1	CASSGDPGPATIYF	TGTGCCAGCAGTGGTGACCCAGGGCCGGCGACCATATATTTT
NA	TRBJ1-3	NA	13	TRBV5-4	CASRGSGGNTIYF	TGTGCCAGCAGAGGTAGCGGGGGAAACACCATATATTTT
NA	TRBJ2-5	NA	14	TRBV28	CASTVWGLEETQYF	TGTGCCAGCACGGTCTGGGGGCTGGAAGAGACCCAGTACTTC
TRBD2	TRBJ2-3	NA	16	TRBV7-6	CASSLGASGSADTQYF	TGTGCCAGCAGCTTAGGGGCTAGCGGGAGCGCAGATACGCAGTATTTT
TRBD1	TRBJ2-3	few	16	TRBV11-3	CASSSMTGSATDTQYF	TGTGCCAGCAGCTCTATGACAGGGAGTGCGACAGATACGCAGTATTTT
NA	TRBJ2-7	NA	16	TRBV27	CASSLGQSGGSYEQYF	TGTGCCAGCAGTTTAGGACAGTCCGGAGGTTCCTACGAGCAGTACTTC
TRBD2	TRBJ2-3	NA	14	TRBV10-3	CAIRTSGTTDTQYF	TGTGCCATCAGGACTAGCGGGACGACAGATACGCAGTATTTT
TRBD2	TRBJ2-2	once	14	TRBV7-9	CASSRPRETGELFF	TGTGCCAGCAGTCGACCGCGGGAGACCGGGGAGCTGTTTTTT
TRBD1	TRBJ1-1	once	15	TRBV19	CASSSSRGYSTEAFF	TGTGCCAGTAGTTCCTCCAGGGGGTATAGCACTGAAGCTTTCTTT
TRBD1	TRBJ1-1	NA	14	TRBV6-5	CASGLQGANTEAFF	TGTGCCAGCGGACTACAGGGGGCTAACACTGAAGCTTTCTTT
TRBD2	TRBJ2-7	NA	15	TRBV6-1	CASSATSGIFYEQYF	TGTGCCAGCAGTGCCACTAGCGGCATATTCTACGAGCAGTACTTC
NA	TRBJ2-3	few	14	TRBV11-2	CASSPAVSTDTQYF	TGTGCCAGCTCCCCGGCGGTTAGCACAGATACGCAGTATTTT
TRBD1	TRBJ2-7	NA	15	TRBV19	CASSIRTGASYEQYF	TGTGCCAGTAGTATACGGACAGGCGCCTCCTACGAGCAGTACTTC
NA	TRBJ1-1	few	13	TRBV6-5	CASRTTGGTEAFF	TGTGCCAGCAGAACGACAGGTGGCACTGAAGCTTTCTTT
TRBD1	TRBJ1-1	NA	14	TRBV5-1	CASSSGQANTEAFF	TGCGCCAGCAGCTCAGGACAGGCCAACACTGAAGCTTTCTTT
NA	TRBJ1-1	NA	14	TRBV5-1	CASSWGGTNTEAFF	TGCGCCAGCAGCTGGGGGGGCACGAACACTGAAGCTTTCTTT
NA	TRBJ2-7	NA	10	TRBV11-1	CATSSYEQYF	TGTGCCACCTCCTCCTACGAGCAGTACTTC
NA	TRBJ2-2	NA	12	TRBV28	CASRESAGELFF	TGTGCCAGCAGAGAGTCGGCCGGGGAGCTGTTTTTT
TRBD1	TRBJ2-3	NA	16	TRBV5-1	CASSFGGTGAADTQYF	TGCGCCAGCAGCTTTGGTGGGACAGGGGCAGCAGATACGCAGTATTTT
TRBD1	TRBJ1-2	once	16	TRBV5-1	CASSFGQGGANYGYTF	TGCGCCAGCAGCTTCGGACAGGGGGGAGCTAACTATGGCTACACCTTC
TRBD2	TRBJ2-5	NA	13	TRBV28	CASSPSGRGYQYF	TGTGCCAGCAGTCCCAGCGGGAGGGGCTATCAGTACTTC
TRBD2	TRBJ2-2	NA	19	TRBV5-1	CASSLGELAGGWNTGELFF	TGCGCCAGCAGCTTGGGGGAGCTAGCGGGAGGCTGGAACACCGGGGAGCTGTTTTTT
NA	TRBJ1-2	NA	13	TRBV7-3	CASSLSSVYGYTF	TGTGCCAGCAGCTTAAGTTCAGTCTATGGCTACACCTTC
TRBD2	TRBJ2-7	NA	14	TRBV27	CASSRAGGTYEQYF	TGTGCCAGCAGCCGAGCGGGAGGCACCTACGAGCAGTACTTC
NA	TRBJ2-4	few	16	TRBV4-1	CASSQVWTLAKNIQYF	TGCGCCAGCAGCCAAGTGTGGACTCTAGCCAAAAACATTCAGTACTTC
NA	TRBJ1-1	NA	10	TRBV30	CAWITTEAFF	TGTGCCTGGATTACTACTGAAGCTTTCTTT
NA	TRBJ2-7	NA	16	TRBV4-1	CASSQDGAAPSYEQYF	TGCGCCAGCAGCCAAGATGGGGCAGCCCCATCCTACGAGCAGTACTTC
NA	TRBJ2-1	NA	14	TRBV27	CASRQGSAYNEQFF	TGTGCCAGCAGACAGGGTTCGGCCTACAATGAGCAGTTCTTC
NA	TRBJ2-2	once	13	TRBV5-1	CATTDSNTGELFF	TGCGCCACGACGGACTCTAACACCGGGGAGCTGTTTTTT
NA	TRBJ2-3	NA	16	TRBV7-9	CASSLPQGWGTDTQYF	TGTGCCAGCAGCTTGCCACAGGGATGGGGCACAGATACGCAGTATTTT
NA	TRBJ2-3	NA	13	TRBV6-5	CASRRGGTDTQYF	TGTGCCAGCAGGCGAGGAGGTACAGATACGCAGTATTTT
NA	TRBJ2-1	NA	13	TRBV9	CASSVPGDNEQFF	TGTGCCAGCAGCGTACCCGGGGACAATGAGCAGTTCTTC
NA	TRBJ2-6	NA	15	TRBV27	CASRSGSLTANVLTF	TGTGCCAGCAGGTCGGGTTCGTTGACGGCCAACGTCCTGACTTTC
NA	TRBJ1-1	NA	11	TRBV6-5	CASSSTAEAFF	TGTGCCAGCAGTTCGACAGCGGAAGCTTTCTTT
NA	TRBJ1-4	NA	12	TRBV18	CASSPRNEKLFF	TGTGCCAGCTCACCGAGGAACGAAAAACTGTTTTTT
NA	TRBJ1-2	NA	13	TRBV18	CASSSRQAYGYTF	TGTGCCAGCTCATCTCGCCAGGCCTATGGCTACACCTTC
NA	TRBJ2-1	NA	15	TRBV5-1	CASSPRTASYNEQFF	TGCGCCAGCAGCCCTCGGACAGCCTCCTACAATGAGCAGTTCTTC
TRBD2	TRBJ2-7	few	15	TRBV29-1	CSVLRLAGLSYEQYF	TGCAGCGTCCTAAGACTAGCGGGACTCTCCTACGAGCAGTACTTC
TRBD1	TRBJ2-6	NA	17	TRBV7-8	CASSLATGASGANVLTF	TGTGCCAGCAGCTTAGCAACAGGGGCTTCTGGGGCCAACGTCCTGACTTTC
NA	TRBJ2-1	NA	12	TRBV2	CASGRSYNEQFF	TGTGCCAGCGGTAGGAGCTACAATGAGCAGTTCTTC
TRBD1	TRBJ2-3	NA	14	TRBV9	CASSGGADTDTQYF	TGTGCCAGCTCAGGGGGAGCCGACACAGATACGCAGTATTTT
NA	TRBJ1-5	NA	16	TRBV27	CASSLWKLGVNQPQHF	TGTGCCAGCAGTTTATGGAAGCTAGGGGTCAATCAGCCCCAGCATTTT
NA	TRBJ2-3	few	14	TRBV4-1	CASSQDPGTDTQYF	TGCGCCAGCAGCCAAGATCCTGGCACAGATACGCAGTATTTT
TRBD1	TRBJ1-6	NA	15	TRBV2	CASSVQGGINSPLHF	TGTGCCAGCAGCGTACAGGGGGGTATCAATTCACCCCTCCACTTT
TRBD1	TRBJ2-2	NA	15	TRBV9	CASSPPGGFDGELFF	TGTGCCAGCAGCCCCCCAGGGGGCTTCGACGGGGAGCTGTTTTTT
TRBD2	TRBJ2-1	NA	14	TRBV5-3	CARSPLGGVNEQFF	TGTGCCAGAAGCCCCCTTGGGGGGGTTAATGAGCAGTTCTTC
TRBD1	TRBJ1-1	few	15	TRBV7-8	CASSPGQGADTEAFF	TGTGCCAGCAGCCCCGGACAGGGGGCGGACACTGAAGCTTTCTTT